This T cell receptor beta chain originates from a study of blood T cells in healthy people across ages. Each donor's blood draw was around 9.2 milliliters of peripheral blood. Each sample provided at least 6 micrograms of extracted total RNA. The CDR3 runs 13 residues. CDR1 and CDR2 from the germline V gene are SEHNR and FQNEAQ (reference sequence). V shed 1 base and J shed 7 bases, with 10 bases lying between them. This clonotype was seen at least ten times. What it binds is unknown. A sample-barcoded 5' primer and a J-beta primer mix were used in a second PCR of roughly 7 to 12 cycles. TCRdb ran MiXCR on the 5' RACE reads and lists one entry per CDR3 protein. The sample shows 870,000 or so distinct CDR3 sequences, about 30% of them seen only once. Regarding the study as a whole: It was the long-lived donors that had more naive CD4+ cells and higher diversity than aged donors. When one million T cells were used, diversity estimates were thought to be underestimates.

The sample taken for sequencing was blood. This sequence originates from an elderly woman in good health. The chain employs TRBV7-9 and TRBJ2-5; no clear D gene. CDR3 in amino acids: CASSLDIKRTQYF. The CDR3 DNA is TGTGCCAGCAGCTTAGATATAAAGCGGACCCAGTACTTC.